This T cell receptor (beta chain) derives from a study of CD8 T cells in Susac syndrome. Random hexamers were used to reverse transcribe an amount of roughly 0.45 to 1 ug RNA. A single record per CDR3 protein comes from TCRdb applying MiXCR to the immunoSEQ multiplex PCR reads. The sample lists some 96,000 distinct CDR3 sequences; 85% to 95% were seen once. The CDR3 spans 14 residues. V shed 7 bases, J shed 5 bases, and the junction held 5 bases outside the gene matches. Input material: CD4+ T cells from PBMCs. This chain uses TRBV12-3 or TRBV12-4 with TRBJ2-2; TRBD1 aligns across 9 bases. The clonotype originates from a human donor with Susac syndrome. CDR3 residues: CASTRTGETGELFF. The CDR3 coding sequence is TGTGCCAGCACCAGGACAGGGGAGACCGGGGAGCTGTTTTTT.